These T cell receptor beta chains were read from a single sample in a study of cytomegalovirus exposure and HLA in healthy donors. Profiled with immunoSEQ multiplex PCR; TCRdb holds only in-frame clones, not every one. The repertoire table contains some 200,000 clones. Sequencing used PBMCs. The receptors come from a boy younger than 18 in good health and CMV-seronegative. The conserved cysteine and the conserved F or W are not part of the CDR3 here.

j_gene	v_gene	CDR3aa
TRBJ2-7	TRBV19	ASSIFFSLAGEYEQY
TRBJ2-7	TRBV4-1	ASSQEGGVSSYEQY
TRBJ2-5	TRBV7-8	ASSFLEGSQTQY
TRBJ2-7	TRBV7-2	ASSFRGLYEQY
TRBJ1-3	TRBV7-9	ASIPQPISGNTIY
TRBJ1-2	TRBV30	AWSGTGLNYGYT
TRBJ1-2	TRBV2	ASTKTDRKLSNYGYT
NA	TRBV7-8	ASSLEPHEQY
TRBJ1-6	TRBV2	ASSRQFVVNSPLH
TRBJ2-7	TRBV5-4	ASSFGKGDYEQY
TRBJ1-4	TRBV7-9	ASSLLSVNEKLF
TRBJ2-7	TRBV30	AWGRGDSYEQY
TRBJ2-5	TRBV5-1	ASSWRTVQETQY
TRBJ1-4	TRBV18	ASSSSGGSQQKLF
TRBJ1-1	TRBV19	ASSALAAGGFGTEAF
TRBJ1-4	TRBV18	ASSPQGADEKLF
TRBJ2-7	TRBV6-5	ATTLTHGSYEQY
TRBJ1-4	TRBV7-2	ASSLTHRPTNEKLF
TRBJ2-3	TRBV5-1	ASSSGLVTDTQY
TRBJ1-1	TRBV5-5	ASAAGMNTEAF
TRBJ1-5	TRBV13	ASSYGQSNQPQH
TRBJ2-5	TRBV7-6	ASSVPRDSEETQY
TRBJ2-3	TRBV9	ASSASGGLIGQY
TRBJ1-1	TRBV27	ASSFRGSNTEAF
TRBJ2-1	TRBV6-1	ASSVWARVGGYEQF
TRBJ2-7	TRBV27	ASSLITYEQY
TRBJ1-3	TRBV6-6	ASSVTGALAGNTIY
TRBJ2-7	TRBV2	ASKINSSPYEQY
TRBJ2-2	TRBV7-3	ASSLSGRYTGELF